These 28 T cell receptor beta chains were all obtained from the same sample, sequenced in a study of control samples from healthy donors and cancer patients. The repertoire was sequenced with immunoSEQ multiplex PCR; TCRdb's copy has only in-frame clones and lacks some. The sample has 96,000 or so clones; over 90% are singletons. Sequenced input: blood. The receptors stem from a man younger than 30 in good health.

In nucleotides, the CDR3 is TGTGCCAGCAGCGGAGCTTTCGGCTACACCTTC. As protein: CASSGAFGYTF. The V gene is TRBV9, the J gene TRBJ1-2; no clear D. Looked up from germline, CDR1 is SGDLS and CDR2 is YYNGEE. Trimming left V 3 bases short and J 8 bases short, with 8 bases between. The CDR3 sequence is 11 residues long.

V and J are TRBV11-3 and TRBJ1-5; D not certain. Germline CDR1 is SGHNT and CDR2 is YENEEA. The ends were cut back, 3 bases at V and 4 bases at J, with 7 bases in the middle. The CDR3 is made up of 13 amino acids. The CDR3: CASSFASNQPQHF. CDR3 nucleotide sequence: TGTGCCAGCAGCTTCGCCAGTAATCAGCCCCAGCATTTT.

The gene calls are TRBV7-9 and TRBJ1-1; no definite D call. Trimming stripped 2 bases from V and 11 bases from J, with 9 bases between. In germline, CDR1 is SEHNR, CDR2 FQNEAQ (reference sequence). The CDR3 sequence is 11 residues long. The CDR3 sequence: CASSLSGLAFF. The CDR3 bases are TGTGCCAGCAGCTTATCCGGACTCGCTTTCTTT.

CDR3 in amino acids: CASSPPGNTEAFF. Here the CDR3 DNA reads TGCGCCAGCAGCCCCCCTGGGAACACTGAAGCTTTCTTT. The genes are TRBV4-1 and TRBJ1-1, with no clear D. The germline gives CDR1 MGHRA, CDR2 YSYEKL. V shed 4 bases and J shed 1 base, with 7 bases lying between them. This CDR3 comprises 13 residues.

The rearrangement links TRBV7-2 to TRBJ2-6, with no clear D. There are 14 residues in the CDR3. Germline CDR1 SGHTA, CDR2 FQGNSA. Trimming stripped 5 bases from V and 2 bases from J, with 7 bases between. CDR3 in amino acids: CASSPWTGANVLTF. The CDR3 DNA follows: TGTGCCAGCAGCCCCTGGACTGGGGCCAACGTCCTGACTTTC.

This chain joins TRBV29-1 and TRBJ2-5, with TRBD1 matching 7 bases. After removal of 7 bases from V and 4 bases from J, the junction contained 15 bases not matched to a gene. CDR3 length: 15 residues. Germline V gene data show CDR1 as SQVTM and CDR2 as ANQGSEA. The CDR3 DNA sequence: TGCAGCGGCGTAGGGCTACAGGGGAAAGTAGAGACCCAGTACTTC. It codes for CSGVGLQGKVETQYF.

The gene calls are TRBV4-1 and TRBJ1-1; D gene unclear. The CDR3 consists of 15 residues. Between the trimmed V and J ends, which lost 0 bases and 7 bases, there was a span of 15 bases. Germline V gene sequence: CDR1 MGHRA, CDR2 YSYEKL. CDR3 nucleotides: TGCGCCAGCAGCCAAGATGTTCGGCCAGGACGTGAAGCTTTCTTT. This gives the protein CASSQDVRPGREAFF.

The chain carries TRBV2 and TRBJ2-7; 9 nucleotides align to TRBD1. CDR1 is SNHLY and CDR2 is FYNNEI in the germline V gene. The trim removed 6 bases at V and 4 bases at J, leaving 10 bases unmatched. The CDR3 runs to 15 residues. The CDR3 sequence is CASREITGGLYEQYF. Written as DNA, the CDR3 is TGTGCCAGCAGAGAAATAACAGGGGGCTTATACGAGCAGTACTTC.

The chain carries TRBV14 and TRBJ1-1; D perhaps matches TRBD1 (5 bases). V was cut by 4 bases and J by 4 bases, with 16 bases left in between. Germline values: CDR1 SGHDN, CDR2 FVKESK. The CDR3 spans 15 residues. CDR3 loop: CASSPKEGGGTEAFF. The CDR3 bases are TGTGCCAGCAGCCCAAAGGAGGGCGGGGGCACTGAAGCTTTCTTT.

The chain is built from TRBV2 and TRBJ1-1, with a tentative D call TRBD1 (5 bases). The germline V gene has CDR1 SNHLY and CDR2 FYNNEI. Between the trimmed V and J ends, which lost 8 bases and 5 bases, there was a span of 18 bases. The CDR3 totals 14 residues. CDR3 amino acids: CASRTFGGGTEAFF. The CDR3 DNA is TGTGCCAGCCGGACCTTTGGTGGGGGTACTGAAGCTTTCTTT.

This chain connects TRBV9 to TRBJ2-5; D tentatively reads TRBD1 or TRBD2 (6 bases each). Germline V lookup: CDR1 SGDLS, CDR2 YYNGEE. The V end was cut by 4 bases, the J end by 5 bases, with 27 bases between. The CDR3 consists of 18 residues. In DNA form, the CDR3 reads TGTGCCAGCAGCTCCCCGAGGGGGGCAGGGGTTGTTCGGGAGACCCAGTACTTC. Translated: CASSSPRGAGVVRETQYF.

The V gene is TRBV5-5, the J gene TRBJ1-4; 7 bases align to TRBD1. Germline CDR1 and CDR2: SGHKS and YYEKEE (reference sequence). V lost 3 bases and J lost 0; bases outside the gene matches: 11. The CDR3 loop spans 18 amino acids. The CDR3: CASSSPGGFGATNEKLFF. CDR3 sequence (DNA): TGTGCCAGCAGCTCCCCAGGGGGGTTTGGGGCAACTAATGAAAAACTGTTTTTT.

This clone occurred once. CDR3 amino acids: CASSSIANEQFF. The CDR3 region has the DNA TGTGCCAGCAGCTCAATAGCCAATGAGCAGTTCTTC. The chain recombines TRBV5-5 with TRBJ2-1; no clear D. Germline V CDR1 and CDR2: SGHKS, YYEKEE (reference sequence). Trimming pared 3 bases from V and 6 bases from J, leaving 7 bases between. This CDR3 spans 12 amino acids.

The V call is TRBV18, the J call TRBJ1-2; tentative D call: TRBD1 (6 bases). The germline CDR1 and CDR2 sequences are KGHSH and LQKENI. The CDR3 has 16 residues. The ends were cut back, 3 bases at V and 5 bases at J, with 19 bases in the middle. The CDR3 region is CASSPGQEPGGYGYTF. As DNA, the CDR3 is TGTGCCAGCTCACCGGGACAAGAACCGGGCGGGTATGGCTACACCTTC.

To note about this clone: Germline is not matched at one junction end, which may reflect a read error. V usage is TRBV11-2 and J usage is TRBJ2-4, with 7 bases that match TRBD1. CDR1 and CDR2 (germline): SGHAT, FQNNGV. The CDR3 loop spans 11 amino acids. CDR3 in amino acids: CASSNLQGTDF. The CDR3, as DNA: TGTGCCAGCAGCAACCTACAGGGGACGGACTTC.

The V gene is TRBV29-1, the J gene TRBJ2-1; 9 bases are a match to TRBD2. This CDR3 comprises 14 residues. After removal of 4 bases from V and 4 bases from J, the junction contained 5 bases not matched to a gene. Germline V lookup: CDR1 SQVTM, CDR2 ANQGSEA. CDR3 region: CSVVRAGGYNEQFF. As DNA, the CDR3 is TGCAGCGTTGTTCGGGCGGGAGGGTACAATGAGCAGTTCTTC.

The rearrangement uses TRBV2 and TRBJ2-1, with 9 bases that match TRBD1. Per germline, CDR1 SNHLY and CDR2 FYNNEI. The CDR3 covers 15 residues. V lost 7 bases to trimming and J lost 4 bases; unmatched junction nucleotides: 8. CDR3 protein: CASITGTGSYNEQFF. DNA of the CDR3: TGTGCCAGCATTACCGGGACAGGGAGTTACAATGAGCAGTTCTTC.

The chain uses TRBV11-2 and TRBJ1-1; no clear D gene. The V gene lost 1 base and the J gene lost 7 bases, with 7 bases spanning the gap. The CDR3 loop spans 12 amino acids. CDR1 SGHAT and CDR2 FQNNGV come from the germline V gene. The CDR3 sequence: CASSLGRVEAFF. The CDR3 bases are TGTGCCAGCAGCTTAGGCCGGGTTGAAGCTTTCTTT.

As regards this clone: At one boundary the junction diverges from the germline segment, which might be a read error. The chain is built from TRBV29-1 and TRBJ1-1, with D possibly being TRBD1 (6 bases). CDR1 SQVTM and CDR2 ANQGSEA come from the germline V gene. CDR3 size: 13 residues. In DNA form, the CDR3 reads TGCAGCGCGAGTCAGGGGCCGGACACTGAAACTTTCTTT. Residues: CSASQGPDTETFF. The complete variable domain, with remaining parts taken from reference TRBV29-1 and TRBJ1-1, reads SAVISQKPSRDICQRGTSLTIQCQVDSQVTMMFWYRQQPGQSLTLIATANQGSEATYESGFVIDKFPISRPNLTFSTLTVSNMSPEDSSIYLCSASQGPDTETFFGQGTRLTVV.

The chain has TRBV3-1 (or the pseudogene TRBV3-2) and TRBJ1-6; D is ambiguous. Trimming took 4 bases from V and 0 from J, leaving 19 bases between them. Per germline, CDR1 LGHDT and CDR2 YNNKEL (reference sequence). The length of the CDR3 is 19 residues. The CDR3 DNA follows: TGTGCCAGCAGCCTACGTGGACCTGGGCAGAGCTCCTATAATTCACCCCTCCACTTT. This gives the protein CASSLRGPGQSSYNSPLHF.

This clone appeared once. V usage is TRBV19 and J usage is TRBJ1-2, with 7 bases that match TRBD1. Unmatched junction bases numbered 16, after V lost 8 bases and J lost 1 base. This CDR3 is built from 17 residues. In germline, CDR1 is LNHDA, CDR2 SQIVND (reference sequence). In DNA form, the CDR3 reads TGTGCCAGTGACTCAGCGTTTATCGGGACAGTTAACTATGGCTACACCTTC. Translation gives CASDSAFIGTVNYGYTF.

This chain links TRBV6-5 with TRBJ1-6, with D maybe TRBD1 (6 bases). The CDR3 is 13 amino acids. Between the trimmed V and J ends, which lost 5 bases and 6 bases, there was a span of 8 bases. Per germline, CDR1 MNHEY and CDR2 SVGAGI. The CDR3 DNA follows: TGTGCCAGCAGTACAGGGTTTAATTCACCCCTCCACTTT. Its protein product is CASSTGFNSPLHF.

The chain carries TRBV2 and TRBJ2-1; 9 bases align to TRBD2. Unmatched junction bases numbered 8, after V lost 6 bases and J lost 5 bases. Germline loops: CDR1 SNHLY, CDR2 FYNNEI. CDR3 length: 15 amino acids. As DNA, the CDR3 is TGTGCCAGCAGCAGCGGGAGGCCGGCCCACAATGAGCAGTTCTTC. Protein sequence: CASSSGRPAHNEQFF.

CDR3 in amino acids: CASSPLRDSLYNEQFF. DNA for the CDR3: TGTGCCAGCAGCCCTCTCCGGGACAGCCTCTACAATGAGCAGTTCTTC. The V and J genes are TRBV14 and TRBJ2-1; 7 nucleotides match TRBD1. The CDR3 loop spans 16 amino acids. Trimming took 4 bases from V and 3 from J; bases not matched to a gene: 9. Germline values: CDR1 SGHDN, CDR2 FVKESK. The whole variable domain, remainder taken from reference TRBV14 and TRBJ2-1, is EAGVTQFPSHSVIEKGQTVTLRCDPISGHDNLYWYRRVMGKEIKFLLHFVKESKQDESGMPNNRFLAERTGGTYSTLKVQPAELEDSGVYFCASSPLRDSLYNEQFFGPGTRLTVL.

The CDR3, as DNA: TGCAGCGTGTGCGAGGACTCCTATAATTCACCCCTCCACTTT. This gives the protein CSVCEDSYNSPLHF. The chain couples TRBV29-1 to TRBJ1-6; no definite D call. CDR1 SQVTM and CDR2 ANQGSEA come from the germline V gene. Trimming pared 6 bases from V and 0 bases from J, leaving 9 bases between. CDR3 length: 14 residues.

The chain couples TRBV5-5 to TRBJ1-1, with 9 bases identical to TRBD1. Germline CDR1 and CDR2: SGHKS and YYEKEE (reference sequence). V trimming: 4 bases; J trimming: 4 bases; junction bases outside the gene matches: 11. This CDR3 region has 16 residues. CDR3 region: CASSRITPGQGTEAFF. The CDR3 coding sequence is TGTGCCAGCAGCCGAATAACGCCGGGACAGGGCACTGAAGCTTTCTTT.

Only a few counts were recorded for this clone. The V gene is TRBV7-8, the J gene TRBJ1-1; TRBD1 aligns across 7 bases. Germline V gene lookup returns CDR1 SGHVS and CDR2 FQNEAQ. CDR3 length: 16 amino acids. With V trimmed by 3 bases and J by 1 base, 8 bases remained unmatched. For the CDR3, the DNA is TGTGCCAGCAGCTTCGCGGCGGGGACAGCGAACACTGAAGCTTTCTTT. Translation gives CASSFAAGTANTEAFF. The full variable domain, with the rest looked up from reference TRBV7-8 and TRBJ1-1, is GAGVSQSPRYKVAKRGQDVALRCDPISGHVSLFWYQQALGQGPEFLTYFQNEAQLDKSGLPSDRFFAERPEGSVSTLKIQRTQQEDSAVYLCASSFAAGTANTEAFFGQGTRLTVV.

This chain uses TRBV5-1 with TRBJ1-1; D is uncertain. CDR1 and CDR2 (germline): SGHRS, YFSETQ. The ends were cut back, 1 base at V and 1 base at J, with 8 bases in the middle. The CDR3 runs to 14 residues. CDR3 amino acids: CASSLRSANTEAFF. CDR3 nucleotide sequence: TGCGCCAGCAGCTTGCGGTCGGCGAACACTGAAGCTTTCTTT.